Sequencing of this T cell receptor (beta chain) was carried out in a study of blood T cell repertoires in COVID-19. TCRdb's table, derived via immunoSEQ multiplex PCR, lists solely in-frame clones and lacks some. There are about 200,000 clones in the sample; approximately 94% occur only once, and roughly 0.76% lies in the top ten. There are 12 residues in the CDR3. Trimming removed 4 bases from V and 4 bases from J, with 7 bases in between. The chain has TRBV12-3 or TRBV12-4 and TRBJ1-2; D might be TRBD1 (6 bases). This clonotype was obtained from a man younger than 45 with COVID-19, enrolled during active disease. The sample was peripheral blood. CDR3 in DNA: TGTGCCAGCAGTTCAGGGGCCTATGGCTACACCTTC. Protein: CASSSGAYGYTF.